This T cell receptor (beta chain) was found in a study of regulatory T cells in long-lasting Graves disease. The length of the CDR3 is 15 residues. Between the trimmed V and J ends, which lost 2 bases and 0 bases, there was a span of 10 bases. Germline values: CDR1 MNHEY, CDR2 SVGAGI. In building TCR beta libraries, iRepertoire HTBI primers were used together with Arm-PCR of CDR3 regions. TCRdb reprocessed the multiplex PCR reads with MiXCR, giving one entry per CDR3 protein. The sample yields hundreds of thousands of distinct CDR3 sequences, around 20% seen once. This clonotype appeared many times. The time point denotes: persistent/refractory GD, antithyroid drugs over 5 years with positive TRAb. Preparation of the TCR library used RNA extracted from PBMCs.

This sequence originates from a female donor with Graves disease. Sample: peripheral blood mononuclear cells (PBMCs), taken when the disease was refractory, from a patient treated with antithyroid drugs. The chain joins TRBV6-5 to TRBJ1-2; unclear D gene. The CDR3 protein is CASSYRRKANYGYTF. The CDR3 region has the DNA TGTGCCAGCAGTTACAGGAGGAAAGCTAACTATGGCTACACCTTC.